One sample yielded the 5 T cell receptor beta chains listed below, sequenced in a study of T-cell memory formation after mild COVID-19. Each CDR3 protein is one row after TCRdb ran MiXCR on the 5' RACE reads. This repertoire shows about 470,000 distinct CDR3 sequences, 20% to 25% found once; its top ten account for around 13%. The specimen was PBMCs or a T cell subset sorted from them (not recorded which). The receptors were sampled from an adult woman who had mild COVID-19 (a few samples of this study predate the infection). Cell type and time point are not known.

The chain employs TRBV24-1 and TRBJ1-5; a weak D match, TRBD1 (5 bases). V was clipped by 2 bases and J by 8 bases, with 9 bases between them. Germline CDR1 KGHDR, CDR2 SFDVKD. The CDR3 contains 13 residues. Written as DNA, the CDR3 is TGTGCCACCAGTGATTATCAGGGTGAGCCCCAGCATTTT. This sequence encodes CATSDYQGEPQHF.

This clonotype was seen a handful of times. The rearrangement uses TRBV11-2 and TRBJ2-7; D ambiguous. This CDR3 is built from 17 residues. Looked up from germline, CDR1 is SGHAT and CDR2 is FQNNGV. Trimming left V 4 bases short and J 0 bases short, with 19 bases between. The CDR3 DNA sequence: TGTGCCAGCAGCTCCCCCTGGACCCGTGGAAGCTCCTACGAGCAGTACTTC. Its translation: CASSSPWTRGSSYEQYF.

This rearrangement joins TRBV29-1 to TRBJ2-7, with TRBD2 matching 10 bases. The CDR3 length is 13 residues. Losses at the gene ends were 4 bases for V and 3 bases for J; bases not matched to a gene: 3. CDR1 is SQVTM, CDR2 ANQGSEA, per germline. This chain's CDR3 is CSVVGTSDYEQYF. In nucleotides, the CDR3 is TGCAGCGTTGTAGGGACTAGCGACTACGAGCAGTACTTC.

The chain couples TRBV7-3 to TRBJ1-2; 7 bases match TRBD1. V gave up 4 bases and J gave up 6 bases; unmatched junction bases: 8. Germline CDR1 reads SGHTA; CDR2 reads FQGTGA. This CDR3 comprises 14 residues. In nucleotides, the CDR3 is TGTGCCAGCAGCTCGTCCGGGACAGTCCATGGCTACACCTTC. Encoded protein: CASSSSGTVHGYTF.

This chain connects TRBV7-2 to TRBJ2-5; 8 bases match TRBD2. V shed 6 bases, J shed 5 bases, and the junction held 14 bases outside the gene matches. Germline assignment: CDR1 SGHTA and CDR2 FQGNSA. The CDR3 extends over 16 amino acids. The CDR3 loop is CASSFIGLAGGETQYF. The CDR3 DNA follows: TGTGCCAGCAGTTTCATAGGACTAGCTGGAGGGGAGACCCAGTACTTC.